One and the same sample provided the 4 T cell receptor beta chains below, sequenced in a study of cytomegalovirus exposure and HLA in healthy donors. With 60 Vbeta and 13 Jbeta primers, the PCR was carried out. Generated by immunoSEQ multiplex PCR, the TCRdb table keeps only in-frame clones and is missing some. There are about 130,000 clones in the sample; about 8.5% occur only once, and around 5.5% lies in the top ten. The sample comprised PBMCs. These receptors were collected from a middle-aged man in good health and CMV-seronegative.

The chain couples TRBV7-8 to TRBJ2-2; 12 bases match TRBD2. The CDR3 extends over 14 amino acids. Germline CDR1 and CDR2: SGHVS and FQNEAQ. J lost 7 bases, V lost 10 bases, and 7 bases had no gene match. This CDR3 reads CAMSSGGAVGELFF. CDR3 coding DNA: TGTGCCATGTCTAGCGGGGGGGCCGTCGGGGAGCTGTTTTTT.

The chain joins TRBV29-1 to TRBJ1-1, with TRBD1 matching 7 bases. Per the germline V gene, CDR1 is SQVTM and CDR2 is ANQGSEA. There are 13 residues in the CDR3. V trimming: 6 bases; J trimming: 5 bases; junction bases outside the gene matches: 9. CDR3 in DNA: TGCAGCGTGGAACAGGGGAGTGGGACTGAAGCTTTCTTT. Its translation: CSVEQGSGTEAFF.

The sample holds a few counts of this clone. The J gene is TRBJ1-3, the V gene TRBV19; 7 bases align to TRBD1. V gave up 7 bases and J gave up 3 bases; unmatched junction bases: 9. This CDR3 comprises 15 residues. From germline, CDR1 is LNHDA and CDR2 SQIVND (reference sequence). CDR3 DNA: TGTGCCAGTACCCCCGGGACAGCCTATGGAAACACCATATATTTT. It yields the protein CASTPGTAYGNTIYF. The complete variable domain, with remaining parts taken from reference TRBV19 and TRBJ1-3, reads DGGITQSPKYLFRKEGQNVTLSCEQNLNHDAMYWYRQDPGQGLRLIYYSQIVNDFQKGDIAEGYSVSREKKESFPLTVTSAQKNPTAFYLCASTPGTAYGNTIYFGEGSWLTVV.

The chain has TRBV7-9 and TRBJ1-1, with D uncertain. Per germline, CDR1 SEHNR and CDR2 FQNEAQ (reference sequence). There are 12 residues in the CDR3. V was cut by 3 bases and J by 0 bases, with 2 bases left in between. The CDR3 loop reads CASSFVNTEAFF. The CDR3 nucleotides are TGTGCCAGCAGCTTCGTGAACACTGAAGCTTTCTTT.